This T cell receptor (beta chain) is from a study of shared clonotypes between healthy human individuals (dated by TCRdb to 2020 to 2021). About the investigation overall: A few men and a couple of women, aged 18 to 49 years, made up the cohort. Per donor, three plates each were used for CD4 naive and CD4 memory, two for CD8 naive, and one for CD8 memory. To estimate repertoire size and how much clonotypes are shared between individuals, the study performed deep sequencing of blood TCR repertoires from about five healthy adults. Different laboratories and diverse techniques were used to prepare libraries and sequence TCR repertoires, to increase sequencing depth and limit assay-specific biases. Leukapheresis yielded between about 0.9 and 9 billion PBMCs per donor.

Donors were healthy HIV-negative adults with no recently reported acute infections or vaccinations. Every donor was a Caucasian adult residing in Nashville, Tennessee, USA. Magnetic negative selection was used to enrich CD4+ T cells, after which naive cells were positively selected on CD45RA and the negative fraction became the memory subset. Blood was obtained by leukapheresis, after which PBMCs were separated by Ficoll-Histopaque density gradient centrifugation and cryopreserved in liquid nitrogen vapor phase. Analytical flow cytometry was used to check the purity and quantity of every magnetically sorted T cell population. From each sorted fraction, genomic DNA was isolated and quantified by UV absorbance on a Nanodrop 2000c. Using the deep immunoSEQ assay, multiplex PCR amplified TCR CDR3 regions from genomic DNA. Genomic DNA extracted from each cell subset was distributed evenly over all wells of several immunoSEQ 96-well plates, and each plate served as one replicate. For sorted subsets, each replicate PCR was loaded with about 200 ng genomic DNA, equivalent to 32,000 or so T cell genomes. The purified libraries were quantified using a Qubit 3.0 fluorometer, sized with a Bioanalyzer 2100, and then quantified again using the KAPA Library Quantification kit. A separate single-read 150-cycle Illumina NextSeq 550 flow cell was used to sequence each immunoSEQ 96-well plate. Per the source publication's procedure: Because the immunoSEQ output held only junctional sequences and lacked quality scores, the filtering could not match the filtering applied to full-length reads. To assign V/J genes and CDR3, sequences were annotated using PyIR, a Python wrapper for IgBLAST v1.9, with IMGT germline references. Reads with weak V/J assignments (E-value above 1e-6), missing CDR3, stop codons, out-of-frame junctions, or ambiguous translated residues were removed. V3J clonotypes were defined as sequences sharing the same inferred V gene, J gene, and CDR3 amino acid sequence. Percentage overlap between repertoires was computed as shared unique clonotypes divided by the size of the smaller repertoire. RTK rarefaction, the Chao1 estimator, and Recon v2.1 estimates of unobserved clonotypes were used to assess repertoire richness. For all TCRbeta clonotypes obtained by the gDNA method from four donors, generation probabilities were computed with OLGA. Not all clones reach the TCRdb copy of this immuneACCESS table, which keeps in-frame sequences only. Checked studies attribute under half of the gap to unresolved V genes and leave the rest unexplained. V and J calls and clone size are those listed in that table; D and trimming were worked out from the DNA. The sample records millions of clones, approximately 92% of which are singletons. In total, the top ten clones hold over 0.12% of the sample.

On this clone itself: Which antigen it targets is not known. No quality values exist for individual bases; no much larger clone is one base distant.

Results and caveats for the whole study, not just this receptor: When a few donors were compared, the shared fraction of clonotypes was around 5% for naive CD4, 3% to 4% for naive CD8, more than 2% for memory CD4, and 0.4% for memory CD8. Compared with non-shared clonotypes, clonotypes shared by all four sorted-subset donors had higher generation probabilities. Estimated clonotype richness was generally larger for naive than for memory subsets. Incomplete sequencing was indicated by rarefaction of sorted-subset datasets, despite the large sequencing depth. Because the study included a small number of donors, the genetic and exposure-history diversity represented was limited. Based on pairwise subsampling, the degree of clonotype sharing among donors was expected to be affected by sequencing depth. Sampling was restricted to blood, and TCR repertoires in tissue are likely to differ from TCR repertoires in blood.

The CDR3 starts with the cysteine, ends with the phenylalanine, and has 13 residues. The DNA shown is the 39-base CDR3, in frame from base 1. V is pared back by 8 bases and J by 0 bases, with 11 bases lying between the germline termini. CDR1 and CDR2, looked up from the germline V gene, are WSHSY and SAAADI. The source of this sequence is a man aged 18 to 29 in good health. The sample comprised naive CD4+ T cells sorted from blood. The cell subset or site label for this specimen denotes: CD45RA+ positively selected. The sequence links TRBV10-2 to TRBJ2-7; the D segment might be TRBD1 or TRBD2, since each matches 5 bases. The DNA sequence is given as TGCGCCAGCCGAGGGACGGACTCCTACGAGCAGTACTTC. Translation gives CASRGTDSYEQYF.